A single sample gave rise to the 26 T cell receptor beta chains below, sequenced in a study of PD-1 blockade in classical Hodgkin lymphoma. Time point defined: newly diagnosed, previously untreated cHL patient sample. Some clones are missing from TCRdb's copy, which holds only in-frame ones; the method was immunoSEQ multiplex PCR. The table lists about 21,000 clones, approximately 94% of them singletons. Sequenced sample: peripheral blood mononuclear cells (PBMCs). The receptors come from a human donor with classical Hodgkin lymphoma.

V usage is TRBV19 and J usage is TRBJ2-1; D may be TRBD2 (5 bases). V lost 1 base and J 7 bases, leaving 11 bases between the germline ends. The CDR3 consists of 14 residues. Looked up from germline, CDR1 is LNHDA and CDR2 is SQIVND (reference sequence). This CDR3 is CASSIGVRANEQFF. The CDR3 nucleotides are TGTGCCAGTAGTATAGGTGTGAGGGCGAATGAGCAGTTCTTC.

V and J are TRBV14 and TRBJ2-7, with D tentatively TRBD1 or TRBD2 (6 bases each). The germline V gene has CDR1 SGHDN and CDR2 FVKESK. The CDR3 runs 14 residues. The V end was cut by 4 bases, the J end by 3 bases, with 13 bases between. CDR3 bases: TGTGCCAGCAGCCCAGTGGGGGGCTACTACGAGCAGTACTTC. Its translation: CASSPVGGYYEQYF.

The chain links TRBV16 to TRBJ2-7; no reliable D call. Looked up from germline, CDR1 is KGHSY and CDR2 is FQNENV. This CDR3 has 12 amino acids. V lost 4 bases, J lost 5 bases, and 9 bases lay in between. The CDR3 sequence: CASSRRVDEQYF. CDR3 bases: TGTGCCAGCAGCCGAAGGGTGGACGAGCAGTACTTC.

In DNA form, the CDR3 reads TGCAGTGCTCAAAACTCCTACGAGCAGTACTTC. Amino acids: CSAQNSYEQYF. The J gene is TRBJ2-7, the V gene TRBV20-1, with D unclear. The germline V gene has CDR1 DFQATT and CDR2 SNEGSKA (reference sequence). The CDR3 has 11 residues. V lost 5 bases to trimming and J lost 0 bases, with 5 bases between them.

A single count supports this clone. The chain uses TRBV6-1 and TRBJ2-2, with D perhaps matching TRBD1 or TRBD2 (5 bases each). The CDR3 has 18 amino acids. Germline V CDR1 and CDR2: MNHNS, SASEGT. V was shortened by 2 bases and J by 1 base, with 17 bases between the two germline ends. The CDR3 region is CASSEPGRSPVNTGELFF. CDR3 bases: TGTGCCAGCAGTGAACCGGGACGCAGTCCAGTGAACACCGGGGAGCTGTTTTTT.

V usage is TRBV5-1 and J usage is TRBJ1-1; a possible D gene is TRBD1 (6 bases). Germline assignment: CDR1 SGHRS and CDR2 YFSETQ. Trimming removed 3 bases at V and 4 bases at J, with 19 bases between. The CDR3 totals 16 residues. CDR3 residues: CASSWTPGQGSTEAFF. In DNA, the CDR3 is TGCGCCAGCAGCTGGACGCCGGGACAAGGGAGCACTGAAGCTTTCTTT.

This clone was counted between two and nine times. V usage is TRBV29-1 and J usage is TRBJ2-2; 7 bases fit TRBD2. Trimming removed 6 bases from V and 5 bases from J; junction bases left unmatched: 9. CDR3 length: 14 amino acids. Looked up from germline, CDR1 is SQVTM and CDR2 is ANQGSEA. CDR3 in DNA: TGCAGCGTGGCCGGGACTACCGATACCGGGGAGCTGTTTTTT. Translating gives CSVAGTTDTGELFF.

The chain recombines TRBV28 with TRBJ1-5, with 7 positions matching TRBD1. CDR3 length equals 16 residues. Germline-derived CDR1 and CDR2 are MDHEN and SYDVKM. The ends lost 6 bases at V and 3 bases at J; junction bases unmatched: 11. The CDR3 DNA follows: TGTGCCAGCAGCCCCCCCGGGACAGAACTCAATCAGCCCCAGCATTTT. It yields the protein CASSPPGTELNQPQHF.

V gene TRBV10-3 combines with J gene TRBJ2-3; 8 bases align to TRBD1. J lost 3 bases, V lost 5 bases, and 7 bases had no gene match. CDR1 ENHRY and CDR2 SYGVKD come from the germline V gene. The CDR3 runs 15 residues. CDR3 sequence: CAISHGQGGTDTQYF. CDR3 coding DNA: TGTGCCATCAGTCACGGACAGGGCGGGACAGATACGCAGTATTTT.

This clone has a single count. This chain uses TRBV25-1 with TRBJ2-3; TRBD2 matches at 9 bases. V gave up 8 bases and J gave up 0 bases; unmatched junction bases: 12. This CDR3 is 17 amino acids long. From germline, CDR1 is MGHDK and CDR2 SYGVNS. This CDR3 reads CASCEDLAGASTDTQYF. The CDR3 coding sequence is TGTGCCAGCTGCGAGGACTTAGCGGGGGCTAGCACAGATACGCAGTATTTT. The variable domain in full, completed from reference TRBV25-1 and TRBJ2-3, reads EADIYQTPRYLVIGTGKKITLECSQTMGHDKMYWYQQDPGMELHLIHYSYGVNSTEKGDLSSESTVSRIRTEHFPLTLESARPSHTSQYLCASCEDLAGASTDTQYFGPGTRLTVL.

The chain has TRBV9 and TRBJ1-1, with TRBD1 matching over 9 bases. Germline V gene data show CDR1 as SGDLS and CDR2 as YYNGEE. V trimming: 4 bases; J trimming: 3 bases; junction bases outside the gene matches: 7. The CDR3 totals 15 residues. The CDR3 here is CASSLQGAWDTEAFF. The CDR3 DNA reads as TGTGCCAGCAGCCTACAGGGGGCCTGGGACACTGAAGCTTTCTTT.

The rearrangement links TRBV5-6 to TRBJ1-2; TRBD1 is a possible D gene (5 bases). CDR1 is SGHDT and CDR2 is YYEEEE in the germline V gene. Trimming took off 0 bases at V and 0 bases at J, with 9 bases between the two ends. The CDR3 spans 15 residues. CDR3 coding DNA: TGTGCCAGCAGCTTGGGACAGTTAGCTAACTATGGCTACACCTTC. Protein product: CASSLGQLANYGYTF.

V usage is TRBV7-6 and J usage is TRBJ2-7; TRBD1 matches 10 bases. Trimming took 3 bases from V and 5 from J; bases not matched to a gene: 10. The CDR3 runs to 16 residues. Germline values: CDR1 SGHVS, CDR2 FNYEAQ. The CDR3 sequence: CASSFRAGTGAHEQYF. The DNA for the CDR3 is TGTGCCAGCAGCTTCCGCGCCGGGACAGGGGCTCACGAGCAGTACTTC.

This chain links TRBV4-3 with TRBJ1-5; no clear D gene. V shed 0 bases and J shed 4 bases, with 7 bases lying between them. Per germline, CDR1 LGHNA and CDR2 YSLEER. The CDR3 is 14 residues long. The CDR3 coding sequence is TGCGCCAGCAGCCAAGACGTCAGGAATCAGCCCCAGCATTTT. Amino acid sequence: CASSQDVRNQPQHF.

The chain combines TRBV10-2 with TRBJ2-6; D is tentatively TRBD1 or TRBD2 (5 bases each). The ends were cut back, 8 bases at V and 2 bases at J, with 7 bases in the middle. CDR1 is WSHSY and CDR2 is SAAADI in the germline V gene. CDR3 length equals 13 residues. CDR3 residues: CASRGAGANVLTF. The CDR3 DNA reads TGCGCCAGCCGAGGGGCTGGGGCCAACGTCCTGACTTTC.

This chain connects TRBV19 to TRBJ2-3, with 8 bases lining up with TRBD1. Germline CDR1 LNHDA, CDR2 SQIVND (reference sequence). After removal of 4 bases from V and 2 bases from J, the junction contained 8 bases not matched to a gene. This CDR3 is built from 16 residues. The CDR3 spells CASSTDRTGLTDTQYF. Here the CDR3 DNA reads TGTGCCAGTAGTACCGACCGGACAGGGCTCACAGATACGCAGTATTTT.

The chain combines TRBV4-3 with TRBJ1-2, with D perhaps TRBD1 (5 bases). Germline values: CDR1 LGHNA, CDR2 YSLEER. Trimming took 1 base from V and 5 from J, leaving 14 bases between them. The CDR3 is 15 amino acids. CDR3 region: CASSQGSRDPYGYTF. CDR3 nucleotide sequence: TGCGCCAGCAGCCAAGGTTCCCGGGACCCTTATGGCTACACCTTC.

V gene TRBV19 combines with J gene TRBJ2-2, with a possible D match to TRBD2 (6 bases). Germline V lookup: CDR1 LNHDA, CDR2 SQIVND (reference sequence). With 5 bases removed from V and 6 bases from J, the gap between germline ends came to 13 bases. The CDR3 is made up of 14 amino acids. The CDR3, as DNA: TGTGCCAGTAGTCCGATAGCGGCCTCCGGGGAGCTGTTTTTT. It encodes CASSPIAASGELFF.

The chain employs TRBV30 and TRBJ1-6, with a weak D call TRBD1 (5 bases). V was trimmed by 3 bases and J by 10 bases, leaving 13 bases between them. The CDR3 runs 13 residues. CDR1 is GTSNPN, CDR2 SVGIG, per germline (reference sequence). The CDR3 is CAWRGVAESPLHF. The CDR3 nucleotides are TGTGCCTGGAGAGGGGTCGCGGAGTCACCCCTCCACTTT.

The V gene is TRBV18, the J gene TRBJ2-1, with 7 bases fitting TRBD2. V shed 1 base and J 5 bases; nucleotides not matched to a gene: 5. The CDR3 loop spans 15 amino acids. Germline CDR1 and CDR2: KGHSH and LQKENI. The CDR3 sequence: CASSPRVAGDNEQFF. For the CDR3, the DNA is TGTGCCAGCTCACCACGCGTGGCGGGGGACAATGAGCAGTTCTTC.

The chain has TRBV7-8 and TRBJ2-5; D is unresolved. TRBJ2-7 explains the end of the DNA better; the J call may be wrong. CDR3 size: 14 residues. The germline gives CDR1 SGHVS, CDR2 FQNEAQ. CDR3 DNA: TGTGCCAGCAGCTTACACGGGTACTCCTACGAGCAGTACTTC. As protein: CASSLHGYSYEQYF.

The CDR3 protein is CASSQTFRRSYNEQFF. CDR3 nucleotide sequence: TGTGCCAGCAGCCAGACCTTCCGGAGGTCCTACAATGAGCAGTTCTTC. This chain connects TRBV7-9 to TRBJ2-1, with D possibly matching TRBD2 (5 bases). V lost 5 bases to trimming and J lost 1 base, with 15 bases between them. The CDR3 runs 16 residues. CDR1 and CDR2 (germline): SEHNR, FQNEAQ (reference sequence).

The chain recombines TRBV5-1 with TRBJ2-5; 10 bases agree with TRBD2. V gave up 1 base and J gave up 0 bases; unmatched junction bases: 6. Germline V CDR1 and CDR2: SGHRS, YFSETQ. This CDR3 spans 17 amino acids. CDR3 sequence (DNA): TGCGCCAGCAGCTTGAACCCTAGCGGGGGAAACCAAGAGACCCAGTACTTC. Its protein is CASSLNPSGGNQETQYF. Together with reference TRBV5-1 and TRBJ2-5, the CDR3 gives the full variable domain: KAGVTQTPRYLIKTRGQQVTLSCSPISGHRSVSWYQQTPGQGLQFLFEYFSETQRNKGNFPGRFSGRQFSNSRSEMNVSTLELGDSALYLCASSLNPSGGNQETQYFGPGTRLLVL.

Remarks on this clone: The same CDR3 can be traced to other DNA sequences in this sample. This chain connects TRBV30 to TRBJ1-5; 9 nucleotides line up with TRBD1. The CDR3 totals 15 residues. V lost 4 bases, J lost 3 bases, and 7 bases stayed unmatched. Germline V gene lookup returns CDR1 GTSNPN and CDR2 SVGIG (reference sequence). In DNA form, the CDR3 reads TGTGCCTGGAATTACCGGGACAGGGTCAATCAGCCCCAGCATTTT. Encoded protein: CAWNYRDRVNQPQHF. The full variable domain, completed using reference TRBV30 and TRBJ1-5, is SQTIHQWPATLVQPVGSPLSLECTVEGTSNPNLYWYRQAAGRGLQLLFYSVGIGQISSEVPQNLSASRPQDRQFILSSKKLLLSDSGFYLCAWNYRDRVNQPQHFGDGTRLSIL.

This clone showed up just once. The CDR3 here is CASSSLMAGAEQFF. The CDR3 bases are TGTGCCAGCAGCTCGCTAATGGCGGGGGCTGAGCAGTTCTTC. The J gene is TRBJ2-1, the V gene TRBV5-6; TRBD2 is a possible D gene (7 bases). CDR1 and CDR2 (germline): SGHDT, YYEEEE. V was shortened by 3 bases and J by 9 bases, with 16 bases between the two germline ends. This CDR3 comprises 14 residues.

This clone turned up a few times. V usage is TRBV2 and J usage is TRBJ1-2; D not certain. This CDR3 spans 14 amino acids. Germline CDR1 reads SNHLY; CDR2 reads FYNNEI. V lost 7 bases to trimming and J lost 4 bases, with 16 bases between them. Written as DNA, the CDR3 is TGTGCCAGCACCCTCGAGGGATCGGTCTATGGCTACACCTTC. This codes for CASTLEGSVYGYTF.